What follows is one T cell receptor (beta chain) and its context. As yet, its antigen is unknown. TCRdb redid the calling of the RT-PCR reads with MiXCR, one entry per CDR3 protein. The sample contains around 320,000 distinct CDR3 sequences, 22% of which appear only once. Germline CDR1 reads LNHDA; CDR2 reads SQIVND (reference sequence). The CDR3 length is 16 residues. The V end lost 5 bases, the J end lost 6 bases, and 22 bases lay between the germline ends. This sample is part of a study of response to subunit inactivated influenza vaccine. Notes on the study in general: Authors suggested few new T cells are recruited by each seasonal influenza vaccination.

This clonotype was sampled from a man aged 50-75 years who received an inactivated influenza vaccine. The chain couples TRBV19 to TRBJ1-2; no reliable D call. Sample: PBMCs from blood, taken less than 22 months after vaccination. The CDR3 is CASSLTPTRRSDGYTF. The DNA of the CDR3 is TGTGCCAGTAGTCTCACCCCGACAAGGCGAAGTGATGGCTACACCTTC.